These T cell receptor beta chains were read from a single sample in a study of cytomegalovirus exposure and HLA in healthy donors. The table came from immunoSEQ multiplex PCR; TCRdb's copy has only in-frame clones and leaves some out. The sample totals just over 80,000 clones. Sequencing was carried out using PBMCs. The receptor set was obtained from a young woman in good health and CMV-seronegative. CDR3s include the opening cysteine and the closing phenylalanine or tryptophan. The D gene is left open where the match is weak.

TRBJ1-5 . TRBV5-1 CASSLSGESNQPQHF TGCGCCAGCAGCTTATCAGGTGAGAGCAATCAGCCCCAGCATTTT
TRBJ1-2 . TRBV19 CASSIDDRINGYTF TGTGCCAGTAGTATAGATGACAGAATCAATGGCTACACCTTC
TRBJ2-1 TRBD2 TRBV11-3 CASSPGTSPYNEQFF TGTGCCAGCAGCCCCGGGACTAGCCCCTACAATGAGCAGTTCTTC
TRBJ1-4 TRBD1 TRBV6-1 CASTPTAGGMKKLFF TGTGCCAGCACCCCGACGGCAGGGGGAATGAAAAAACTGTTTTTT
TRBJ1-2 . TRBV20-1 CSVRIGVGYTF TGCAGTGTTAGAATAGGGGTTGGCTACACCTTC
TRBJ2-1 TRBD2 TRBV14 CASSQDLGLAGGRRNEQFF TGTGCCAGCAGCCAAGACCTAGGACTAGCGGGGGGAAGGCGCAATGAGCAGTTCTTC
TRBJ1-2 TRBD1 TRBV5-1 CASSLDRGSYGYTF TGCGCCAGCAGCTTGGACAGGGGTAGCTATGGCTACACCTTC
TRBJ2-7 . TRBV18 CASSSGINYEQYF TGTGCCAGCTCATCCGGGATAAACTACGAGCAGTACTTC
TRBJ1-1 . TRBV30 CAWSQGVNTEAFF TGTGCCTGGAGTCAAGGGGTAAACACTGAAGCTTTCTTT
TRBJ2-2 . TRBV19 CASSIYSNTGELFF TGTGCCAGTAGTATATACAGTAACACCGGGGAGCTGTTTTTT
TRBJ2-1 . TRBV6-1 CASSDPTSLNEQFF TGTGCCAGCAGTGACCCCACTAGCCTCAATGAGCAGTTCTTC
TRBJ2-1 TRBD2 TRBV5-1 CASSLVAGGLIEQFF TGCGCCAGCAGCTTGGTAGCGGGAGGTCTTATTGAGCAGTTCTTC
TRBJ2-1 TRBD1 TRBV2 CASIPGQGDNEQFF TGTGCCAGCATCCCGGGACAGGGCGACAATGAGCAGTTCTTC
TRBJ2-5 TRBD1 TRBV11-3 CASSEPWDREETQYF TGTGCCAGCAGCGAACCCTGGGACAGGGAAGAGACCCAGTACTTC
TRBJ1-1 . TRBV30 CAWSEYSNTEAFF TGTGCCTGGAGTGAATACTCGAACACTGAAGCTTTCTTT
TRBJ2-1 TRBD2 TRBV30 CAWSYSGGRWNEQFF TGTGCCTGGTCGTACAGCGGGGGGAGGTGGAATGAGCAGTTCTTC
TRBJ2-5 . TRBV18 CASSPPGGNRETQYF TGTGCCAGCTCCCCGCCCGGGGGAAACCGGGAGACCCAGTACTTC
TRBJ2-1 TRBD2 TRBV5-1 CASSGGGLDEQFF TGCGCCAGCAGCGGGGGGGGTTTGGATGAGCAGTTCTTC
TRBJ1-5 TRBD1 TRBV27 CASSLHGQGQPQHF TGTGCCAGCAGTTTGCACGGACAGGGTCAGCCCCAGCATTTT
TRBJ1-1 . TRBV29-1 CSVNSGDNTEDFF TGCAGCGTCAACAGCGGGGATAACACTGAAGATTTCTTT
TRBJ2-7 . TRBV6-1 CASSASIWSGEQYF TGTGCCAGCAGTGCGTCCATATGGAGTGGCGAGCAGTACTTC
TRBJ1-2 TRBD1 TRBV11-2 CASKQTADRVVERGYTF TGTGCCAGCAAACAAACCGCGGACAGGGTGGTTGAGCGAGGCTACACCTTC
TRBJ2-7 TRBD1 TRBV19 CASSMAGGIYEQYF TGTGCCAGTAGTATGGCAGGGGGAATATACGAGCAGTACTTC
TRBJ1-1 TRBD1 TRBV6-5 CASSRQGRGTEAFF TGTGCCAGCAGTCGACAGGGCCGAGGGACTGAAGCTTTCTTT
TRBJ1-2 . TRBV5-6 CASSFLMDSGSYGYTF TGTGCCAGCAGCTTCCTGATGGACAGCGGTAGCTATGGCTACACCTTC
TRBJ2-1 . TRBV4-1 CASSHHTDGSSYNEQFF TGCGCCAGCAGCCACCACACGGACGGGAGCTCCTACAATGAGCAGTTCTTC
TRBJ1-2 . TRBV2 CASRAGGLYGYTF TGTGCCAGCAGGGCGGGCGGGCTGTATGGCTACACCTTC
TRBJ2-1 TRBD1 TRBV27 CASSHRGPYNEQFF TGTGCCAGCAGTCACAGGGGCCCCTACAATGAGCAGTTCTTC
TRBJ2-3 TRBD1 TRBV13 CASSFRDRNTDTQYF TGTGCCAGCAGCTTCCGGGACAGGAACACAGATACGCAGTATTTT
TRBJ2-6 . TRBV9 CASSDLLSGANVLTF TGTGCCAGCAGCGACCTACTATCTGGGGCCAACGTCCTGACTTTC
TRBJ2-7 TRBD2 TRBV6-1 CASLVSGGNLYEQYF TGTGCCAGCCTGGTTTCGGGGGGTAATCTCTACGAGCAGTACTTC